Following are 22 T cell receptor beta chains from one sample sequenced in a study of blood T cell repertoires in COVID-19. Some clones are missing from TCRdb's copy, which holds only in-frame ones; the method was immunoSEQ multiplex PCR. The data show 130,000 to 150,000 clones, 75% to 90% seen once. Sequences were obtained from peripheral blood. The receptors were sampled from a woman aged 45-65 years with acute or convalescent COVID-19.

The V call is TRBV7-9, the J call TRBJ2-7, with TRBD1 matching 7 bases. Losses at the gene ends were 5 bases for V and 6 bases for J; bases not matched to a gene: 10. CDR1 and CDR2 from the germline V gene are SEHNR and FQNEAQ (reference sequence). The CDR3 covers 14 residues. For the CDR3, the DNA is TGTGCCAGCAGCCCCCGACAGGGAAGTTTCGAGCAGTACTTC. Residues: CASSPRQGSFEQYF. Supplemented by reference TRBV7-9 and TRBJ2-7, the full variable domain reads DTGVSQNPRHKITKRGQNVTFRCDPISEHNRLYWYRQTLGQGPEFLTYFQNEAQLEKSRLLSDRFSAERPKGSFSTLEIQRTEQGDSAMYLCASSPRQGSFEQYFGPGTRLTVT.

J is TRBJ1-3 and V is TRBV28; 9 positions agree with TRBD1. Germline CDR1 reads MDHEN; CDR2 reads SYDVKM. The ends lost 5 bases at V and 6 bases at J; junction bases unmatched: 8. The length of the CDR3 is 15 residues. In DNA form, the CDR3 reads TGTGCCAGCAGTCTGGGACAGGGTGTTTCAAACACCATATATTTT. The encoded protein is CASSLGQGVSNTIYF.

The chain carries TRBV27 and TRBJ2-7; the D gene is possibly TRBD2 (6 bases). The germline V gene has CDR1 MNHEY and CDR2 SMNVEV (reference sequence). V dropped 2 bases and J dropped 2 bases, with 19 bases sitting between them. This CDR3 has 17 amino acids. The chain's CDR3 is CASSLESRGPGAYEQYF. CDR3 DNA sequence: TGTGCCAGCAGTTTAGAAAGTCGAGGGCCGGGAGCCTACGAGCAGTACTTC.

The chain links TRBV6-1 to TRBJ1-1; D is possibly TRBD1 (5 bases). The CDR3 has 15 residues. Between the trimmed V and J ends, which lost 2 bases and 0 bases, there was a span of 10 bases. Germline CDR1 and CDR2: MNHNS and SASEGT. The CDR3 loop is CASSESQGLNTEAFF. CDR3 coding DNA: TGTGCCAGCAGTGAATCTCAGGGTTTGAACACTGAAGCTTTCTTT.

This clone has just a few counts. This chain uses TRBV2 with TRBJ2-7; D may be TRBD2 (5 bases). Trimming shortened V by 3 bases and J by 4 bases, and 7 bases separated the two germline ends. This CDR3 comprises 12 residues. Per the germline V gene, CDR1 is SNHLY and CDR2 is FYNNEI. CDR3 in DNA: TGTGCCAGCAGTGAGGGAGTTTACGAGCAGTACTTC. It translates to CASSEGVYEQYF. The complete variable domain, with remaining parts taken from reference TRBV2 and TRBJ2-7, reads EPEVTQTPSHQVTQMGQEVILRCVPISNHLYFYWYRQILGQKVEFLVSFYNNEISEKSEIFDDQFSVERPDGSNFTLKIRSTKLEDSAMYFCASSEGVYEQYFGPGTRLTVT.

The chain has TRBV2 and TRBJ2-1, with 7 bases lining up with TRBD2. Germline V CDR1 and CDR2: SNHLY, FYNNEI. The ends lost 6 bases at V and 3 bases at J; junction bases unmatched: 8. There are 15 residues in the CDR3. The chain's CDR3 is CASSRLAASYNEQFF. CDR3 DNA: TGTGCCAGCAGCCGCCTAGCGGCGAGCTACAATGAGCAGTTCTTC.

The chain has TRBV5-1 and TRBJ2-3; D is unclear. Germline CDR1 is SGHRS and CDR2 is YFSETQ. The CDR3 covers 14 residues. V lost 0 bases and J lost 9, with 14 bases in between. DNA for the CDR3: TGCGCCAGCAGCTTGGGAGACGGCCAAGCGACGCAGTATTTT. This encodes CASSLGDGQATQYF.

The chain carries TRBV5-1 and TRBJ2-3, with TRBD2 matching over 12 bases. Germline-derived CDR1 and CDR2 are SGHRS and YFSETQ. The V segment lost 2 bases and the J segment 4 bases; nucleotides outside the gene matches: 5. The CDR3 sequence is 16 residues long. CDR3 nucleotides: TGCGCCAGCAGCTTACCTAGCGGGGGGGCAGCAGATACGCAGTATTTT. It is translated as CASSLPSGGAADTQYF.

The chain employs TRBV5-1 and TRBJ2-3, with 8 bases that match TRBD2. Unmatched junction bases numbered 11, after V lost 4 bases and J lost 4 bases. The CDR3 is 16 residues long. The V gene's germline CDR1 is SGHRS and CDR2 YFSETQ. CDR3 nucleotide sequence: TGCGCCAGCAGCCTGTCCGGGACTAGGGGAGCAGATACGCAGTATTTT. The encoded protein is CASSLSGTRGADTQYF.

This clone was counted a single time. The chain links TRBV2 to TRBJ1-2; 11 nucleotides align to TRBD1. J gave up 7 bases and V 6 bases, and 7 bases lay outside the gene matches. The CDR3 sequence is 14 residues long. Germline values: CDR1 SNHLY, CDR2 FYNNEI. The CDR3 region is CASSPWGTGGGYTF. Written as DNA, the CDR3 is TGTGCCAGCAGCCCTTGGGGGACAGGGGGTGGCTACACCTTC.

This rearrangement joins TRBV7-6 to TRBJ2-2, with D possibly TRBD2 on 7 matching bases. V shed 5 bases and J shed 2 bases, with 12 bases lying between them. CDR1 and CDR2 from the germline V gene are SGHVS and FNYEAQ. The length of the CDR3 is 15 residues. DNA of the CDR3: TGTGCCAGCAGCGGGCGGGGGCCAAACACCGGGGAGCTGTTTTTT. Amino acid sequence: CASSGRGPNTGELFF.

This clone has just a few counts. The chain uses TRBV7-8 and TRBJ1-1, with D unclear. The CDR3 loop spans 15 amino acids. The germline V gene has CDR1 SGHVS and CDR2 FQNEAQ. V was shortened by 5 bases and J by 4 bases, with 17 bases between the two germline ends. The CDR3, as DNA: TGTGCCAGCAGCCTACGGGAGATTATGGTCACTGAAGCTTTCTTT. Protein product: CASSLREIMVTEAFF.

The chain links TRBV5-1 to TRBJ1-5; a possible D gene is TRBD1 (5 bases). The V gene's germline CDR1 is SGHRS and CDR2 YFSETQ. This CDR3 region has 15 residues. Trimming cost V 0 bases and J 5 bases, with 12 bases left between them. This chain's CDR3 is CASSLAGGRHQPQHF. DNA for the CDR3: TGCGCCAGCAGCTTGGCCGGGGGGAGGCATCAGCCCCAGCATTTT.

The V call is TRBV27, the J call TRBJ2-2, with a weak D call TRBD2 (5 bases). The germline CDR1 and CDR2 sequences are MNHEY and SMNVEV (reference sequence). CDR3 length: 16 amino acids. V lost 5 bases to trimming and J lost 4 bases, with 17 bases between them. For the CDR3, the DNA is TGTGCCAGCAGTGCGATGACTATTCGTGGCACCGGGGAGCTGTTTTTT. It translates to CASSAMTIRGTGELFF.

The chain uses TRBV18 and TRBJ2-5; 7 bases align to TRBD2. The CDR3 is 15 residues long. Germline trimming cut 3 bases from V and 3 bases from J; bases unmatched to any gene: 7. The germline V gene encodes CDR1 KGHSH and CDR2 LQKENI. The CDR3 spells CASSPGLVYKETQYF. The DNA for the CDR3 is TGTGCCAGCTCACCCGGACTAGTTTATAAAGAGACCCAGTACTTC.

The chain is built from TRBV9 and TRBJ1-1; weak D call: TRBD1 (6 bases). Germline lookup yields CDR1 SGDLS and CDR2 YYNGEE. The CDR3 extends over 15 amino acids. V was clipped by 4 bases and J by 2 bases, with 15 bases between them. The CDR3 loop is CASSYGGQLNTEAFF. The CDR3 nucleotides read TGTGCCAGCAGCTATGGAGGACAGCTCAACACTGAAGCTTTCTTT.

The chain uses TRBV5-1 and TRBJ2-3, with D uncertain. Germline CDR1 reads SGHRS; CDR2 reads YFSETQ. Trimming left V 3 bases short and J 0 bases short, with 8 bases between. The CDR3 runs 14 residues. The CDR3 loop reads CASSYATSTDTQYF. The CDR3 DNA reads TGCGCCAGCAGCTACGCCACTAGCACAGATACGCAGTATTTT.

The chain carries TRBV28 and TRBJ2-2; 8 nucleotides agree with TRBD1. V shed 4 bases and J 6 bases; nucleotides not matched to a gene: 4. Per germline, CDR1 MDHEN and CDR2 SYDVKM. The CDR3 consists of 14 residues. CDR3 residues: CASSSQGGAGELFF. CDR3 DNA sequence: TGTGCCAGCAGTTCACAGGGGGGCGCCGGGGAGCTGTTTTTT.

The V gene is TRBV5-1, the J gene TRBJ1-2, with TRBD1 as a possible D gene (5 bases). CDR3 length: 18 residues. Germline CDR1 SGHRS, CDR2 YFSETQ. Trimming took 7 bases from V and 0 from J, leaving 25 bases between them. In DNA form, the CDR3 reads TGCGCCAGCGCACTCCTCCCGGGGGGGGGAGTTGCTAACTATGGCTACACCTTC. It encodes CASALLPGGGVANYGYTF.

The chain is built from TRBV6-5 and TRBJ2-3, with a possible D match to TRBD2 (6 bases). The CDR3 sequence is 16 residues long. V was pared by 3 bases and J by 6 bases, with 19 bases between. The V gene's germline CDR1 is MNHEY and CDR2 SVGAGI. CDR3 nucleotide sequence: TGTGCCAGCAGTTATTTCACTAGCCCGGGAACCGATACGCAGTATTTT. Translation gives CASSYFTSPGTDTQYF.

The chain employs TRBV6-5 and TRBJ1-6, with no clear D. Germline CDR1 MNHEY, CDR2 SVGAGI. Trimming cost V 2 bases and J 5 bases, with 7 bases left between them. The CDR3 sequence is 14 residues long. The DNA for the CDR3 is TGTGCCAGCAGTTACGTAATTAATAATTCACCCCTCCACTTT. Residues: CASSYVINNSPLHF.

The V gene is TRBV6-1, the J gene TRBJ1-4; D is possibly TRBD1 (6 bases). CDR1 is MNHNS, CDR2 SASEGT, per germline. Trimming cost V 3 bases and J 4 bases, with 15 bases left between them. CDR3 length: 16 amino acids. The CDR3 nucleotides read TGTGCCAGCAGTGACTACGGGGGGCCGAGTAATGAAAAACTGTTTTTT. This codes for CASSDYGGPSNEKLFF.